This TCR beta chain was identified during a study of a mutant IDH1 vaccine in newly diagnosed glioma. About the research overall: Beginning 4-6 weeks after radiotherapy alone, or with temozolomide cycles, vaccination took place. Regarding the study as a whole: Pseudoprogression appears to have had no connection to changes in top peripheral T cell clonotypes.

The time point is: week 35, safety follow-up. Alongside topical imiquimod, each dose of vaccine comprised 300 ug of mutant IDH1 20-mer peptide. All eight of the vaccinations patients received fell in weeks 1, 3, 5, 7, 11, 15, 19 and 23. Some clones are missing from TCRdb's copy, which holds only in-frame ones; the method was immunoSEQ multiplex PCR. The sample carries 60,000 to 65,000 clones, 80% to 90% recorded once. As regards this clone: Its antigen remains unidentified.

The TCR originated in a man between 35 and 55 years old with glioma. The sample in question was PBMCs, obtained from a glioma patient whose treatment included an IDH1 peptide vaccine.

The CDR3 loop is CASSAGDTRVQFF. Here the CDR3 DNA reads TGTGCCAGCAGCGCAGGGGACACCCGGGTGCAGTTCTTC. This chain links TRBV9 with TRBJ2-1; perhaps TRBD1 as D (6 bases). The V end was cut by 3 bases, the J end by 12 bases, with 16 bases between. CDR3 length: 13 amino acids. Germline V gene lookup returns CDR1 SGDLS and CDR2 YYNGEE.